This T cell receptor beta chain emerged from a study of blood T cells in healthy people across ages. Turning to the study itself: Per two T cells, about one barcoded beta molecule was captured through template switching. Findings and caveats of the study: Versus aged donors, long-lived donors had higher diversity and more naive CD4+ cells.

Germline loops: CDR1 SGHAT, CDR2 FQNNGV. The CDR3 is made up of 14 amino acids. V lost 4 bases and J lost 9; bases outside the gene matches: 7. Only a few counts were recorded for this clonotype. Its antigen is undetermined. With a J-beta primer mix and a sample-barcoded 5' primer, a second PCR ran roughly 7 to 11 cycles. Via MiXCR, TCRdb re-called the 5' RACE reads, giving one row per CDR3 protein. This table has some 760,000 distinct CDR3 sequences, 20% to 30% appearing once. This same sample was also taken into another study, of T cells of mothers and their children.

Sample: blood. The TCR was taken from a boy between 10 and 17 years old in good health. The chain recombines TRBV11-2 with TRBJ2-1, with TRBD1 matching over 9 bases. The CDR3 loop reads CASSSLQGAGEQFF. The CDR3 nucleotides are TGTGCCAGCAGCTCCTTACAGGGGGCCGGTGAGCAGTTCTTC.